The table lists the clone carrying this T cell receptor (beta chain) with a few counts. Its target is unknown. This entry comes from a study of beta chain features in type 1 diabetes. Study details: Healthy donors resembled patients in age, gender and cell yields. Some 99 million sorted cells were examined across all samples.

Expressed TCRB transcripts were sequenced after all isolated RNA was converted to cDNA. The data were produced by immunoSEQ multiplex PCR, yet TCRdb's version contains in-frame clones alone and is incomplete. The repertoire consists of roughly 450,000 clones, with approximately 10% occurring once and the leading ten covering 0.04% to 0.05%. J lost 2 bases, V lost 7 bases, and 3 bases had no gene match. Per the germline V gene, CDR1 is MNHEY and CDR2 is SMNVEV (reference sequence). The CDR3 consists of 14 residues. Study results and caveats: In all four CD4+ subsets, TCRB CDR3 length was significantly, moderately reduced in type 1 diabetes.

The rearrangement joins TRBV27 to TRBJ2-1; 9 bases map to TRBD1. The source material was naive CD4+ T cells from blood. This clonotype was sampled from a woman aged 18-29 years in good health. The CDR3 is CASIRTGAYNEQFF. The CDR3, as DNA: TGTGCCAGCATACGGACAGGGGCCTACAATGAGCAGTTCTTC.